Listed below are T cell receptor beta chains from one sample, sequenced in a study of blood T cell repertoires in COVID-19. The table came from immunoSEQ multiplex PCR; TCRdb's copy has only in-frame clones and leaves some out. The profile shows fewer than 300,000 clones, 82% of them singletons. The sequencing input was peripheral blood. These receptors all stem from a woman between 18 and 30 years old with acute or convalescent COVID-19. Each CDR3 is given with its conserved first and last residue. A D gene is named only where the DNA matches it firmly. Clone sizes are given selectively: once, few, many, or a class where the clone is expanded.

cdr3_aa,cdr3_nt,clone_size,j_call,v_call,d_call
CASSLGGVFYEQYF,TGTGCCAGCAGCTTGGGCGGGGTTTTCTACGAGCAGTACTTC,-,TRBJ2-7,TRBV7-9,-
CSASWAGKYEKLFF,TGCAGTGCTAGTTGGGCAGGGAAATATGAAAAACTGTTTTTT,once,TRBJ1-4,TRBV20-1,-